The clone carrying this T cell receptor (beta chain) has a count of ten or more. This CDR3 has 15 residues. CDR1 and CDR2 from the germline V gene are SNHLY and FYNNEI. V gave up 7 bases and J gave up 2 bases, with 17 bases separating them. This entry is derived from a study of early T cells in non-severe SARS-CoV-2 infection. At the level of the study: Chains stayed unpaired after sequencing of bulk RNA from unsorted whole blood.

TCRdb independently ran MiXCR on the 5' RACE reads; one entry per CDR3 protein. Of about 18,000 distinct CDR3 sequences listed, around 6.1% are singletons. Material for sequencing was whole blood. The chain has TRBV2 and TRBJ1-2, with a possible D match to TRBD1 (6 bases). The clonotype was recovered from an adult who was a healthcare worker with PCR-confirmed SARS-CoV-2 infection or an uninfected control (not recorded which). CDR3 DNA sequence: TGTGCCAGCACCTCTATAAGGAGGGGGAACTATGGCTACACCTTC. Translated, it gives CASTSIRRGNYGYTF.